This T cell receptor (beta chain) was captured by sequencing in a study of T cell repertoires in cytomegalovirus infection. Across the whole study: Evidence of both CMV infection and a matching HLA type came from public TCR beta signatures.

Findings and caveats of the study: Carriers of CMV plus the relevant HLA were identified by cumulative public TCR beta family frequency. HLA-C-restricted CMV-specific TCR beta clonotypes prevailed in the ex vivo response.

As concerns this clonotype: Its specificity is unknown.

CDR3 length: 14 residues. Trimming took 6 bases from V and 0 from J, leaving 12 bases between them. In germline, CDR1 is DFQATT, CDR2 SNEGSKA (reference sequence). TCRdb re-called the reads through MiXCR, storing one row per CDR3 protein. Of about 150,000 distinct CDR3 sequences listed, around 22% were seen once; the top ten hold 10% to 11%. This chain uses TRBV20-1 with TRBJ2-4; no clear D. Sample: PBMCs. This clonotype was obtained from a human donor in good health (CMV status not recorded). Some clones in this sample may be carry-over from other donors' samples. CDR3 nucleotide sequence: TGCAGTGCCACACCGGCCTTAGCCAAAAACATTCAGTACTTC. Translated: CSATPALAKNIQYF.